Listed below are T cell receptor beta chains from one sample, sequenced in a study of beta chain features in type 1 diabetes. TCRdb's copy holds only in-frame clones and misses some; the assay was immunoSEQ multiplex PCR. Of about 660,000 clones detected, about an eighth appear once; the ten largest clones hold 0.03% to 0.045%. Sequencing used naive CD4+ T cells from blood. Every receptor here comes from a man between 18 and 35 years old with type 1 diabetes. Each CDR3 is given with its conserved first and last residue. The D gene is left open where the match is weak. Some rows have no size entry. The others give once, few or many, or a class for an expanded clone.

.	TRBV7-9	TRBJ1-5	.	CASRLGGNQPQHF	TGTGCCAGCAGACTCGGTGGCAATCAGCCCCAGCATTTT
.	TRBV2	TRBJ2-7	.	CASRFGYEQYF	TGTGCCAGCAGGTTTGGATACGAGCAGTACTTC
.	TRBV9	TRBJ2-1	.	CASSVFDEQFF	TGTGCCAGCAGCGTTTTCGATGAGCAGTTCTTC
TRBD2	TRBV10-3	TRBJ2-1	few	CAITVGEGPYEQFF	TGTGCCATCACTGTGGGGGAGGGCCCCTATGAGCAGTTCTTC
.	TRBV2	TRBJ1-2	few	CASSSGVYGYTF	TGTGCCAGCAGTTCAGGCGTCTATGGCTACACCTTC
.	TRBV5-1	TRBJ2-6	.	CASSLGRSGANVLTF	TGCGCCAGCAGCTTGGGGCGCTCTGGGGCCAACGTCCTGACTTTC
.	TRBV28	TRBJ2-2	once	CASTFARGSANTGELFF	TGTGCCAGCACCTTTGCCCGGGGATCCGCGAACACCGGGGAGCTGTTTTTT
TRBD2	TRBV13	TRBJ2-7	few	CASSSFDGLAGVEQYF	TGTGCCAGCAGCTCTTTCGATGGACTAGCGGGGGTTGAGCAGTACTTC
.	TRBV30	TRBJ2-7	.	CAWSVIYEQYF	TGTGCCTGGAGTGTAATCTACGAGCAGTACTTC
.	TRBV30	TRBJ1-3	few	CAWSVGGDTIYF	TGTGCCTGGAGTGTGGGCGGAGACACCATATATTTT
TRBD1	TRBV5-1	TRBJ2-5	.	CASSFDRASGTQYF	TGCGCCAGCAGCTTTGACAGGGCGTCAGGGACCCAGTACTTC
.	TRBV7-2	TRBJ2-3	.	CASSQAGGTDTQYF	TGTGCCAGCAGCCAAGCCGGGGGCACAGATACGCAGTATTTT
.	TRBV5-6	TRBJ2-7	few	CASSLSSYEQYF	TGTGCCAGCAGCTTGAGCTCCTACGAGCAGTACTTC
.	TRBV6-5	TRBJ1-4	few	CASRGRLDEKLFF	TGTGCCAGCAGGGGACGGCTGGATGAAAAACTGTTTTTT
.	TRBV19	TRBJ1-2	.	CATSEGYYGYTF	TGTGCCACAAGCGAGGGGTACTATGGCTACACCTTC
.	TRBV7-3	TRBJ2-1	few	CASSSPPINEQFF	TGTGCCAGCAGCTCCCCTCCGATCAATGAGCAGTTCTTC
.	TRBV18	TRBJ1-5	few	CASSPNPGAGQPQHF	TGTGCCAGCTCACCGAATCCAGGGGCGGGTCAGCCCCAGCATTTT
TRBD2	TRBV2	TRBJ2-1	few	CASSVYSGRAYEQFF	TGTGCCAGCAGTGTCTATAGCGGGAGGGCGTACGAGCAGTTCTTC
.	TRBV7-2	TRBJ1-3	.	CASSLHPLSGNTIYF	TGTGCCAGCAGCTTACACCCGCTCTCTGGAAACACCATATATTTT
.	TRBV29-1	TRBJ1-1	.	CSALSWGPTEAFF	TGCAGCGCCTTGTCGTGGGGGCCCACTGAAGCTTTCTTT
.	TRBV7-2	TRBJ2-3	.	CASSAVQITDTQYF	TGTGCCAGCAGCGCAGTCCAGATCACAGATACGCAGTATTTT
TRBD2	TRBV7-2	TRBJ2-2	few	CASSLSAGEFTGELFF	TGTGCCAGCAGCTTATCAGCGGGGGAATTCACCGGGGAGCTGTTTTTT
TRBD1	TRBV29-1	TRBJ2-5	.	CSARTGEETQYF	TGCAGCGCTCGGACAGGAGAAGAGACCCAGTACTTC
TRBD1	TRBV6-1	TRBJ1-5	few	CASSRTLGQGTQHF	TGTGCCAGCAGTCGGACCCTGGGACAGGGAACCCAGCATTTT
TRBD1	TRBV27	TRBJ2-7	.	CASSFRHRGTYEQYF	TGTGCCAGCAGTTTCCGACACAGGGGTACCTACGAGCAGTACTTC
TRBD2	TRBV5-1	TRBJ2-5	few	CASSPSGGPGETQYF	TGCGCCAGCAGCCCCAGCGGGGGGCCTGGGGAGACCCAGTACTTC
.	TRBV29-1	TRBJ2-7	.	CSVSPDGLGEQYF	TGCAGCGTGAGCCCGGATGGGCTAGGCGAGCAGTACTTC
TRBD1	TRBV4-1	TRBJ2-7	.	CASSQVGTGDYEQYF	TGCGCCAGCAGCCAAGTAGGGACAGGGGACTACGAGCAGTACTTC